This is a list of T cell receptor beta chains from one sample in a study of vaccination and CD4 T cells after COVID-19. Their antigens are not known. TCRdb reprocessed the PCR reads with MiXCR, giving one entry per CDR3 protein. The table has about 4,300 distinct CDR3 sequences, roughly 63% seen once; the top ten hold roughly 29%. Sequenced: CD4+ T cells from blood, cultured in vitro. These receptors originate from a human donor in good health. Both conserved end residues are part of each CDR3. The D gene is left open where the match is weak. Not all rows give a size; the values are once, few, many and, for expanded clones, a class.

j_gene | d_gene | v_gene | abundance | CDR3nt | CDR3aa
TRBJ1-5 | . | TRBV28 | . | TGTGCCAGCAGTTCTAGACTGGCCTATAGCAATCAGCCCCAGCATTTT | CASSSRLAYSNQPQHF
TRBJ2-7 | . | TRBV14 | . | TGTGCCAGCAGCCAAGTTTGGGCTTCGGTAGGCGAGCAGTACTTC | CASSQVWASVGEQYF
TRBJ2-5 | TRBD2 | TRBV7-2 | . | TGTGCCAGCAGCTTGGGACTAGCGGGGGGTCGAGAGACCCAGTACTTC | CASSLGLAGGRETQYF
TRBJ2-5 | TRBD2 | TRBV20-1 | . | TGCAGTGCTAGGCTGGGACTAGCGAGGAAAGAGACCCAGTACTTC | CSARLGLARKETQYF
TRBJ1-5 | TRBD1 | TRBV30 | . | TGTGCCTGGAGTGCACGACAGGGGAAGAGAGGTAATCAGCCCCAGCATTTT | CAWSARQGKRGNQPQHF
TRBJ1-2 | . | TRBV10-3 | . | TGTGCCATCAACCCTTCCCGGGGGGCGGACTATGGCTACACCTTC | CAINPSRGADYGYTF
TRBJ2-2 | . | TRBV27 | . | TGTGCCAGCACCCGTCAGAACACCGGGGAGCTGTTTTTT | CASTRQNTGELFF
TRBJ2-2 | TRBD1 | TRBV25-1 | . | TGTGCCAGCAGTGTCCGGGACAGGGAGTGGACCGGGGAGCTGTTTTTT | CASSVRDREWTGELFF
TRBJ2-7 | TRBD2 | TRBV7-8 | . | TGTGCCAGCAGCTTGGGACTAGCCGGCTACGAGCAGTACTTC | CASSLGLAGYEQYF
TRBJ2-1 | . | TRBV20-1 | . | TGCAGTGCCGAGGGCCTAAGCTCCTACAATGAGCAGTTCTTC | CSAEGLSSYNEQFF
TRBJ2-1 | . | TRBV30 | . | TGTGCCTGGAGTGTACTTCTCGAGCAGTTCTTC | CAWSVLLEQFF
TRBJ2-1 | . | TRBV7-2 | . | TGTGCCAGCAGCTCTGGGGGGCGCAATGAGCAGTTCTTC | CASSSGGRNEQFF
TRBJ2-7 | . | TRBV12-3/TRBV12-4 | . | TGTGCCAGCAGTTCTAAACAACTGAGCTCCTACGAGCAGTACTTC | CASSSKQLSSYEQYF
TRBJ2-7 | . | TRBV7-9 | once | TGTGCCAGCAGCAGGACAGCCTACGAGCAGTACTTC | CASSRTAYEQYF
TRBJ2-2 | . | TRBV7-2 | . | TGTGCCAGCAGCTTAAAGGTCGGGGGGCCCGCGAACACCGGGGAGCTGTTTTTT | CASSLKVGGPANTGELFF
TRBJ1-2 | . | TRBV19 | few | TGTGCCAGTAGTATGCGGGGCACCCATTATGGCTACACCTTC | CASSMRGTHYGYTF